These T cell receptor beta chains were read from a single sample in a study of control samples from healthy donors and cancer patients. Sequencing was performed with immunoSEQ multiplex PCR; in TCRdb, only in-frame clones are kept and a portion is missing. The table includes under 200,000 clones, about nine tenths detected once. What was sequenced was blood. Receptor source: a woman aged 30 to 39 in good health. CDR3s include the opening cysteine and the closing phenylalanine or tryptophan. D genes are given only for firm matches. Some rows mark clone size as missing; the rest say once, few, many or name a class of expanded clone.

>NA|NA|TRBV7-9|TRBJ1-3
TGTGCCAGCAGCCCCACAGACTCTGGAAACACCATATATTTT
CASSPTDSGNTIYF
>NA|NA|TRBV2|TRBJ1-2
TGTGCCAGCAGTGAAGGGGTACAGTATGGCTACACCTTC
CASSEGVQYGYTF
>TRBD2|NA|TRBV6-1|TRBJ2-7
TGTGCCAGCAGTGAACTAGCGGGTTACGAGCAGTACTTC
CASSELAGYEQYF
>NA|NA|TRBV6-5|TRBJ1-1
TGTGCCAGCAGTTACAGTCGGGGTTCCGTGGTCACTGAAGCTTTCTTT
CASSYSRGSVVTEAFF
>NA|NA|TRBV7-9|TRBJ1-2
TGTGCCAGCAGCTTAGTCAGGTCTGGCTACACCTTC
CASSLVRSGYTF
>NA|NA|TRBV5-5|TRBJ1-1
TGTGCCAGCAGCTGGGACATTTTACCGAACACTGAAGCTTTCTTT
CASSWDILPNTEAFF
>NA|NA|TRBV5-1|TRBJ2-3
TGCGCCAGCAGGTCTTCGGGGGGCACAGATACGCAGTATTTT
CASRSSGGTDTQYF
>NA|NA|TRBV19|TRBJ2-7
TGTGCCAGTAGTATTGAGGGAGGCCCCTACGAGCAGTACTTC
CASSIEGGPYEQYF
>TRBD2|NA|TRBV19|TRBJ2-3
TGTGCCAGTAGTCGCAGCGGGAGTGCGGATACGCAGTATTTT
CASSRSGSADTQYF
>TRBD1|NA|TRBV7-9|TRBJ1-5
TGTGCCAGCGGAGGACAGGGGGATCAGCCCCAGCATTTT
CASGGQGDQPQHF
>NA|NA|TRBV5-1|TRBJ1-1
TGCGCCAGCAGGACCGACGGGAACACTGAAGCTTTCTTT
CASRTDGNTEAFF
>TRBD2|NA|TRBV13|TRBJ2-5
TGTGCCAGCACCAACCTAGCGGGAGGGTTCGGAGAGACCCAGTACTTC
CASTNLAGGFGETQYF
>NA|NA|TRBV11-3|TRBJ2-7
TGTGCCAGCAGCTTAGATCGACAAACCTACGAGCAGTACTTC
CASSLDRQTYEQYF
>TRBD2|NA|TRBV4-1|TRBJ2-5
TGCGCCAGCAGCCAAGGACTAGCCTACCAAGAGACCCAGTACTTC
CASSQGLAYQETQYF
>TRBD1|NA|TRBV2|TRBJ1-5
TGTGCCAGCAGGGGGACAGGGGGGCAGCCCCAGCATTTT
CASRGTGGQPQHF
>TRBD1|NA|TRBV5-1|TRBJ2-2
TGCGCCAGCAGGGGACAGGTTAACACCGGGGAGCTGTTTTTT
CASRGQVNTGELFF
>TRBD2|NA|TRBV4-2|TRBJ2-7
TGTGCCAGCAGCCAAGAACTAGCGGGATACGAGCAGTACTTC
CASSQELAGYEQYF
>NA|few|TRBV6-4|TRBJ1-1
TGTGCCAGCAGCAGGGGAACCAACACTGAAGCTTTCTTT
CASSRGTNTEAFF
>NA|NA|TRBV21-1|TRBJ2-1
TGTGCCAGCAGCGCATTTCCCGGGACAGGGGGGACCTACAATGAGCAGTTCTTC
CASSAFPGTGGTYNEQFF
>TRBD1|NA|TRBV6-5|TRBJ1-5
TGTGCCAGCAGATTCCAGGGGGGAAATCAGCCCCAGCATTTT
CASRFQGGNQPQHF
>NA|once|TRBV6-6|TRBJ2-5
TGTGCCAGCAGTTACTCGAGAGCTAGCGAGACCCAGTACTTC
CASSYSRASETQYF
>TRBD2|NA|TRBV15|TRBJ2-4
TGTGCCACCAGCAGAGCCCAGCGGGGGTCCAAAAACATTCAGTACTTC
CATSRAQRGSKNIQYF
>NA|NA|TRBV19|TRBJ2-1
TGTGCCAGTAGTATAGATCGGTTTAGCGGCAATGAGCAGTTCTTC
CASSIDRFSGNEQFF
>TRBD2|NA|TRBV10-3|TRBJ2-5
TGTGCCATCAGTGGGCCCCTAGCGGGAGAGACCCAGTACTTC
CAISGPLAGETQYF
>TRBD2|few|TRBV28|TRBJ2-1
TGTGCCAGCAGTTTGTCGACTAGCGGGATAGATGAGCAGTTCTTC
CASSLSTSGIDEQFF
>NA|NA|TRBV2|TRBJ1-5
TGTGCCAGCAGTGTCAGTCTGAATCAGCCCCAGCATTTT
CASSVSLNQPQHF
>TRBD1|once|TRBV12-3/TRBV12-4|TRBJ1-2
TGTGCCAGCAGTCCTACAGGGGTAGGCTACACCTTC
CASSPTGVGYTF
>NA|once|TRBV25-1|TRBJ1-2
TGTGCCAGCAGTGAATCCGGGATCCACTATGGCTACACCTTC
CASSESGIHYGYTF
>TRBD2|NA|TRBV4-2|TRBJ2-7
TGTGCCAGCAGCCTGGGACTAGCGGGTTCCTACGAGCAGTACTTC
CASSLGLAGSYEQYF
>NA|few|TRBV7-9|TRBJ1-1
TGTGCCAGCAGCTTAGCGGGGAACACTGAAGCTTTCTTT
CASSLAGNTEAFF
>TRBD1|NA|TRBV7-2|TRBJ2-1
TGTGCCAGCAGCCGGACAGGGGATGAGCAGTTCTTC
CASSRTGDEQFF
>TRBD1|NA|TRBV7-8|TRBJ1-1
TGTGCCAGCAGCTGGACAGGGCGAAACACTGAAGCTTTCTTT
CASSWTGRNTEAFF
>TRBD2|NA|TRBV4-3|TRBJ2-1
TGCGCCAGCAGCCAAGAGCCGGGACTAGCCTACAATGAGCAGTTCTTC
CASSQEPGLAYNEQFF
>NA|NA|TRBV18|TRBJ2-2
TGTGCCAGCTCACCGAGATCGAACACCGGGGAGCTGTTTTTT
CASSPRSNTGELFF
>TRBD1|NA|TRBV18|TRBJ1-1
TGTGCCAGCTCACGGACAGGGGCTACTGAAGCTTTCTTT
CASSRTGATEAFF
>NA|NA|TRBV24-1|TRBJ1-4
TGTGCCACCAGTGATTTCCTACAGGGATCTAATGAAAAACTGTTTTTT
CATSDFLQGSNEKLFF
>NA|NA|TRBV21-1|TRBJ2-5
TGTGCCAGCAGCAAATTCGTACAGGGGGATGGAGAGACCCAGTACTTC
CASSKFVQGDGETQYF
>NA|NA|TRBV3-1/TRBV3-2|TRBJ1-1
TGTGCCAGCAGCCAAGACAGGGGCACTGAAGCTTTCTTT
CASSQDRGTEAFF
>NA|NA|TRBV19|TRBJ1-4
TGTGCCAGTAGTAGCGCAGCGAATGAAAAACTGTTTTTT
CASSSAANEKLFF
>NA|NA|TRBV11-2|TRBJ1-3
TGTGCCAGCAGCCTCCGACGCGACTCTGGAAACACCATATATTTT
CASSLRRDSGNTIYF
>NA|NA|TRBV24-1|TRBJ1-4
TGTGCCACCAGTGGGGGGCTTCACAATGAAAAACTGTTTTTT
CATSGGLHNEKLFF
>NA|NA|TRBV24-1|TRBJ2-2
TGTGCCACCAGTGATTCCGGGACAACAAACACCGGGGAGCTGTTTTTT
CATSDSGTTNTGELFF
>NA|NA|TRBV5-4|TRBJ1-6
TGTGCCAGCAGCTTCGAGCAGGGGAATTCACCCCTCCACTTT
CASSFEQGNSPLHF
>NA|NA|TRBV18|TRBJ1-5
TGTGCCAGCTCACCGCGACAGGTACCTAGCAATCAGCCCCAGCATTTT
CASSPRQVPSNQPQHF
>NA|NA|TRBV12-5|TRBJ2-3
TGTGCTAGTGGTGGGACCACAGATACGCAGTATTTT
CASGGTTDTQYF
>NA|NA|TRBV27|TRBJ2-2
TGTGCCAGCAGTTTAGGGGGACATAGGGACACCGGGGAGCTGTTTTTT
CASSLGGHRDTGELFF
>NA|NA|TRBV6-2/TRBV6-3|TRBJ2-5
TGTGCCAGCAGTTACCAACCTGACAGCGGGGAGACCCAGTACTTC
CASSYQPDSGETQYF
>NA|NA|TRBV10-3|TRBJ1-1
TGTGCCATCAGTGAGTCGGGGGGGAACACTGAAGCTTTCTTT
CAISESGGNTEAFF
>TRBD2|NA|TRBV7-9|TRBJ2-5
TGTGCCAGCAGCTTGGGACTAGCGGGAGGGCCTGAAGAGACCCAGTACTTC
CASSLGLAGGPEETQYF
>TRBD1|NA|TRBV6-5|TRBJ2-7
TGTGCCAGCAGCCTTGGACAGGGTGTGTACGAGCAGTACTTC
CASSLGQGVYEQYF
>NA|NA|TRBV11-2|TRBJ1-2
TGTGCCAGCAGCTTAGTAGGACAGCGCTATGGCTACACCTTC
CASSLVGQRYGYTF
>TRBD1|once|TRBV6-6|TRBJ2-3
TGTGCCAGCAGAAGCACAGGGGGCAGTACAGATACGCAGTATTTT
CASRSTGGSTDTQYF
>NA|NA|TRBV4-1|TRBJ1-5
TGCGCCAGCAGCCAAGGGCGGGGGAGGCAGCCCCAGCATTTT
CASSQGRGRQPQHF
>TRBD1|NA|TRBV6-5|TRBJ2-7
TGTGCCAGCAGTTATTACCGGGACAGGGCCTACGAGCAGTACTTC
CASSYYRDRAYEQYF
>TRBD2|NA|TRBV27|TRBJ2-2
TGTGCCAGCAGTTCCCCGGGACTAGCGGGAGCCGGGGAGCTGTTTTTT
CASSSPGLAGAGELFF
>NA|NA|TRBV2|TRBJ1-2
TGTGCCAGCAGTGAAGAGAGGGGCGCTAACTATGGCTACACCTTC
CASSEERGANYGYTF
>TRBD1|NA|TRBV2|TRBJ1-3
TGTGCCAGCAGGCGGACAGGGGGCGGAAACACCATATATTTT
CASRRTGGGNTIYF
>TRBD2|NA|TRBV4-1|TRBJ2-5
TGCGCCAGCGGGGTGGGGGGGACCGAGACCCAGTACTTC
CASGVGGTETQYF
>TRBD1|NA|TRBV18|TRBJ1-1
TGTGCCAGCTCACCGACAGGGGTGAACACTGAAGCTTTCTTT
CASSPTGVNTEAFF